The 19 T cell receptor beta chains below come from one sample, sequenced in a study of a mutant IDH1 vaccine in newly diagnosed glioma. The sample's time point: week 23, last vaccination. One vaccine dose held 300 ug of mutant IDH1 20-mer peptide and came with topical imiquimod. These TCRs' antigens remain unknown. Data came from immunoSEQ multiplex PCR; TCRdb stores just in-frame clones and leaves some out. This table has tens of thousands of clones, approximately 80% appearing once. Sample: PBMCs, taken from a glioma patient whose treatment included an IDH1 peptide vaccine. The source of these receptors is a man aged 40-50 years with glioma.

The chain links TRBV4-2 to TRBJ2-3; 7 bases agree with TRBD1. The germline V gene encodes CDR1 LGHNA and CDR2 YNFKEQ. CDR3 length: 14 amino acids. V lost 2 bases, J lost 6 bases, and 5 bases stayed unmatched. The CDR3 loop reads CASSQPDRWDTQYF. In DNA, the CDR3 is TGTGCCAGCAGCCAACCGGACAGGTGGGATACGCAGTATTTT.

The chain has TRBV11-2 and TRBJ1-5; no reliable D call. Per the germline V gene, CDR1 is SGHAT and CDR2 is FQNNGV. V was trimmed by 8 bases and J by 3 bases, leaving 5 bases between them. CDR3 length: 11 amino acids. CDR3 residues: CASGDNQPQHF. In nucleotides, the CDR3 is TGTGCCAGCGGCGACAATCAGCCCCAGCATTTT.

This clone came up a few times. This chain connects TRBV6-5 to TRBJ1-6; D might be TRBD1 (5 bases). The CDR3 covers 16 residues. In germline, CDR1 is MNHEY, CDR2 SVGAGI. V dropped 0 bases and J dropped 5 bases, with 11 bases sitting between them. The CDR3 loop is CASSYSKQANNSPLHF. In DNA, the CDR3 is TGTGCCAGCAGTTACTCGAAACAGGCGAATAATTCACCCCTCCACTTT.

This clone turned up a few times. Written as DNA, the CDR3 is TGTGCCAGCAGTGAGGGACAGGGGTCACCCCTCCACTTT. Its translation is CASSEGQGSPLHF. The rearrangement joins TRBV2 to TRBJ1-6; 10 nucleotides align to TRBD1. CDR1 and CDR2 from the germline V gene are SNHLY and FYNNEI. The CDR3 contains 13 residues. Trimming at V came to 3 bases and at J to 10 bases, leaving 0 bases not matched to a gene.

Details on this clone: At one of its ends the junction is not consistent with the germline gene, which may arise from a read error. The rearrangement joins TRBV6-1 to TRBJ2-2; 7 bases map to TRBD2. CDR1 and CDR2 (germline): MNHNS, SASEGT. The CDR3 totals 16 residues. CDR3 amino acids: CASSGPSSGNAGELFF. The DNA for the CDR3 is TGTGCCAGCAGTGGTCCTTCGAGCGGGAACGCCGGGGAGCTGTTTTTT.

The chain joins TRBV25-1 to TRBJ1-2; D remains unclear. This CDR3 has 13 residues. Germline V CDR1 and CDR2: MGHDK, SYGVNS. Between the trimmed V and J ends, which lost 4 bases and 4 bases, there was a span of 10 bases. The CDR3 region is CASSGGQIYGYTF. In DNA form, the CDR3 reads TGTGCCAGCAGTGGTGGGCAGATCTATGGCTACACCTTC.

This rearrangement joins TRBV4-1 to TRBJ1-6; TRBD1 is a possible D gene (5 bases). Germline V gene data show CDR1 as MGHRA and CDR2 as YSYEKL. The CDR3 length is 16 residues. The ends were cut back, 4 bases at V and 10 bases at J, with 20 bases in the middle. The CDR3 sequence: CASSPLGVTFGSPLHF. The CDR3 bases are TGCGCCAGCAGCCCCCTAGGGGTGACTTTCGGCTCACCCCTCCACTTT.

The chain links TRBV11-1 to TRBJ2-7, with 8 bases fitting TRBD1. From germline, CDR1 is SGHAT and CDR2 FQDESV (reference sequence). CDR3 length equals 15 residues. V lost 5 bases and J lost 3; bases outside the gene matches: 9. CDR3 amino acids: CASSAPGTGFYEQYF. The CDR3 coding sequence is TGTGCCAGCAGCGCCCCCGGGACAGGTTTCTACGAGCAGTACTTC.

The chain combines TRBV12-5 with TRBJ1-5; TRBD1 might be the D (6 bases). Deletions cut 0 bases from V and 7 bases from J, with 19 bases between. The CDR3 is 17 residues long. The germline gives CDR1 LGHNT, CDR2 FRNRAP. The CDR3 loop is CASGLVPFDRIGQPQHF. In DNA form, the CDR3 reads TGTGCTAGTGGTTTGGTTCCCTTCGACAGGATTGGCCAGCCCCAGCATTTT.

V usage is TRBV6-5 and J usage is TRBJ1-1; D perhaps matches TRBD1 (6 bases). This CDR3 spans 12 amino acids. Germline V gene lookup returns CDR1 MNHEY and CDR2 SVGAGI. V gave up 4 bases and J gave up 8 bases, with 11 bases separating them. The CDR3 is CASSSQGQEAFF. The CDR3, as DNA: TGTGCCAGCAGTTCCCAAGGACAGGAAGCTTTCTTT.

This sequence joins TRBV4-1 and TRBJ1-1, with 8 bases that match TRBD1. With 0 bases clipped from V and 0 bases from J, the junction kept 18 bases outside the gene matches. The CDR3 has 21 residues. The germline V gene has CDR1 MGHRA and CDR2 YSYEKL. The CDR3 sequence: CASSQDVLNVDRGPMNTEAFF. The CDR3 nucleotides are TGCGCCAGCAGCCAAGACGTGCTGAACGTTGACAGGGGTCCCATGAACACTGAAGCTTTCTTT.

This clone was seen once. The chain recombines TRBV18 with TRBJ1-1, with unresolved D. Trimming cost V 3 bases and J 0 bases, with 8 bases left between them. CDR1 and CDR2 (germline): KGHSH, LQKENI. This CDR3 contains 14 residues. The CDR3 sequence: CASSPRGLNTEAFF. In DNA, the CDR3 is TGTGCCAGCTCACCGAGAGGTTTGAACACTGAAGCTTTCTTT.

By sample fraction, this clone is medium-sized. This chain uses TRBV19 with TRBJ2-7; 11 bases line up with TRBD2. Trimming cost V 0 bases and J 3 bases; bases outside gene matches: 4. The germline CDR1 and CDR2 sequences are LNHDA and SQIVND (reference sequence). The CDR3 is 16 residues long. The CDR3 spells CASSIETSGTGYEQYF. The CDR3 bases are TGTGCCAGTAGTATAGAGACTAGCGGGACGGGCTACGAGCAGTACTTC.

This chain joins TRBV14 and TRBJ1-3, with a tentative D call TRBD1 (5 bases). The germline V and J ends were trimmed by 0 bases and 9 bases, with 21 bases remaining between them. Germline CDR1 is SGHDN and CDR2 is FVKESK. The CDR3 totals 17 residues. Here the CDR3 reads CASSQDPAGRPGGTIYF. The CDR3 coding sequence is TGTGCCAGCAGCCAAGACCCCGCCGGACGCCCTGGGGGCACCATATATTTT. Together with reference TRBV14 and TRBJ1-3, the CDR3 gives the full variable domain: EAGVTQFPSHSVIEKGQTVTLRCDPISGHDNLYWYRRVMGKEIKFLLHFVKESKQDESGMPNNRFLAERTGGTYSTLKVQPAELEDSGVYFCASSQDPAGRPGGTIYFGEGSWLTVV.

The chain joins TRBV7-2 to TRBJ1-2; no clear D gene. Germline V lookup: CDR1 SGHTA, CDR2 FQGNSA. The CDR3 spans 13 residues. Trimming removed 5 bases at V and 0 bases at J, with 7 bases between. The CDR3 reads CASSPQTNYGYTF. The CDR3 DNA sequence: TGTGCCAGCAGCCCACAGACTAACTATGGCTACACCTTC.

This clone was picked up one time. The J gene is TRBJ1-6, the V gene TRBV27, with D possibly matching TRBD1 (5 bases). Germline CDR1 and CDR2: MNHEY and SMNVEV (reference sequence). Trimming left V 5 bases short and J 9 bases short, with 8 bases between. CDR3 size: 12 residues. CDR3 bases: TGTGCCAGCAGTCCCGGGGGTTCACCCCTCCACTTT. It translates to CASSPGGSPLHF.

The chain couples TRBV27 to TRBJ1-4, with D hard to call. V dropped 3 bases and J dropped 5 bases, with 7 bases sitting between them. CDR1 and CDR2 (germline): MNHEY, SMNVEV (reference sequence). The CDR3 length is 13 residues. CDR3 sequence reads: CASSFGGNEKLFF. The CDR3 nucleotides are TGTGCCAGCAGTTTCGGTGGGAATGAAAAACTGTTTTTT.

The gene calls are TRBV29-1 and TRBJ2-2; D is perhaps TRBD2 (6 bases). The germline CDR1 and CDR2 sequences are SQVTM and ANQGSEA. The CDR3 is 14 amino acids. V was cut by 5 bases and J by 6 bases, with 16 bases left in between. The CDR3 region has the DNA TGCAGCGTTAAAACTAGCTGGAGTTCCGGGGAGCTGTTTTTT. Translated, it gives CSVKTSWSSGELFF.

This clone is labeled medium-sized. The chain is built from TRBV7-9 and TRBJ2-5; D unclear. Germline V gene lookup returns CDR1 SEHNR and CDR2 FQNEAQ (reference sequence). This CDR3 spans 11 amino acids. The V end lost 3 bases, the J end lost 5 bases, and 4 bases lay between the germline ends. The CDR3 nucleotides are TGTGCCAGCAGCTTTCGGGAGACCCAGTACTTC. Its translation: CASSFRETQYF.